Described below is a single TCR beta chain sequence and its context. This sample was included in a study of beta chain features in type 1 diabetes. As every portion of the isolated RNA was reverse transcribed, the sequencing read expressed TCRB transcripts. Measured with immunoSEQ multiplex PCR; TCRdb has only the in-frame clones, and not every one. Of 130,000 to 150,000 clones listed, 6% to 7.5% are singletons. This CDR3 contains 11 residues. V lost 4 bases, J lost 7 bases, and 7 bases lay in between. CDR1 is SGHTS, CDR2 YDEGEE, per germline. The receptor's source is a woman aged 25-40 years in good health. The chain uses TRBV5-8 and TRBJ2-3, with unresolved D. Sequencing was done on a sample of central memory CD4+ T cells from blood. DNA for the CDR3: TGTGCCAGCAGCCCTCTAAATACGCAGTATTTT. This encodes CASSPLNTQYF.